The 25 T cell receptor beta chains below all came from one sample that was sequenced in a study of neurological immune-mediated disorders. TCRdb re-called the 5' RACE reads with MiXCR, one entry per CDR3 protein. Of tens of thousands of distinct CDR3 sequences in the sample, 4.6% are singletons; the top ten hold 23%. The sequencing input was PBMCs. These receptors were taken from a man aged 18 to 30 in good health.

The chain employs TRBV3-1 and TRBJ1-1; D is perhaps TRBD1 (6 bases). Germline CDR1 reads LGHDT; CDR2 reads YNNKEL (reference sequence). V was shortened by 5 bases and J by 7 bases, with 14 bases between the two germline ends. This CDR3 has 13 residues. The CDR3 spells CASSTGATHEAFF. The CDR3 DNA sequence: TGTGCCAGCAGCACGGGGGCCACACATGAAGCTTTCTTT.

In this sample, this clonotype turned up many times. The chain is built from TRBV20-1 and TRBJ2-7, with TRBD1 as a possible D gene (8 bases). Germline CDR1 DFQATT, CDR2 SNEGSKA (reference sequence). The CDR3 runs 12 residues. CDR3 region: CRPQGGTYEQYF. CDR3 DNA: TGCAGACCACAGGGGGGGACCTACGAGCAGTACTTC.

This clonotype was seen at least ten times. V gene TRBV5-1 combines with J gene TRBJ2-5; 8 positions match TRBD1. This CDR3 region has 16 residues. V shed 5 bases, J shed 1 base, and the junction held 10 bases outside the gene matches. The germline V gene has CDR1 SGHRS and CDR2 YFSETQ. CDR3 residues: CASSTTGGVIQETQYF. The CDR3, as DNA: TGCGCCAGCAGTACAACAGGGGGAGTAATCCAAGAGACCCAGTACTTC.

This clonotype came up many times. The rearrangement links TRBV21-1 to TRBJ1-4. TRBV21-1 is recorded as a pseudogene. The CDR3 runs 14 residues. The CDR3 region is CASSKTATNEKLFF. In DNA, the CDR3 is TGTGCCAGCAGCAAGACTGCAACTAATGAAAAACTGTTTTTT.

In its sample, this clonotype was seen many times. The chain joins TRBV5-1 to TRBJ1-4, with 7 bases that match TRBD1. The length of the CDR3 is 14 residues. Germline V CDR1 and CDR2: SGHRS, YFSETQ. J was trimmed by 7 bases and V by 2 bases; bases with no gene match: 5. The CDR3 sequence is CASSFTGVREKLFF. As DNA, the CDR3 is TGCGCCAGCAGCTTCACAGGGGTTCGTGAAAAACTGTTTTTT.

This clonotype was detected ten times or more. The chain has TRBV5-6 and TRBJ2-1, with TRBD2 matching over 10 bases. Germline lookup yields CDR1 SGHDT and CDR2 YYEEEE. The CDR3 extends over 15 amino acids. J gave up 2 bases and V 7 bases, and 6 bases lay outside the gene matches. The CDR3 loop reads CASRLGLAAYNEQFF. For the CDR3, the DNA is TGTGCCAGCCGACTAGGACTAGCGGCCTACAATGAGCAGTTCTTC. The whole variable domain, remainder taken from reference TRBV5-6 and TRBJ2-1, is DAGVTQSPTHLIKTRGQQVTLRCSPKSGHDTVSWYQQALGQGPQFIFQYYEEEERQRGNFPDRFSGHQFPNYSSELNVNALLLGDSALYLCASRLGLAAYNEQFFGPGTRLTVL.

This clonotype occurred many times. The chain carries TRBV20-1 and TRBJ2-3, with D maybe TRBD2 (7 bases). V lost 5 bases and J lost 0, with 18 bases in between. The CDR3 is 16 residues long. Per germline, CDR1 DFQATT and CDR2 SNEGSKA (reference sequence). In nucleotides, the CDR3 is TGCAGTGCTCCACATTGGGGGGGGCGGAGCACAGATACGCAGTATTTT. Its translation is CSAPHWGGRSTDTQYF.

This clonotype was found many times. This rearrangement joins TRBV5-1 to TRBJ2-7; 10 bases match TRBD1. The CDR3 has 13 residues. V shed 4 bases and J 2 bases; nucleotides not matched to a gene: 0. Germline V gene sequence: CDR1 SGHRS, CDR2 YFSETQ. CDR3 nucleotides: TGCGCCAGCAGCGACAGGGGGCCCTACGAGCAGTACTTC. Translation gives CASSDRGPYEQYF.

The table lists this clonotype with many counts. The gene calls are TRBV5-1 and TRBJ1-2; D gene uncertain. Germline assignment: CDR1 SGHRS and CDR2 YFSETQ. CDR3 length: 13 residues. Trimming took 4 bases from V and 2 from J, leaving 9 bases between them. For the CDR3, the DNA is TGCGCCAGCAGCGGCGAAGGGAACTATGGCTACACCTTC. Translated: CASSGEGNYGYTF.

This clonotype showed up many times. The chain recombines TRBV5-8 with TRBJ1-1; D may be TRBD1 (5 bases). V lost 2 bases and J 0 bases, leaving 11 bases between the germline ends. This CDR3 comprises 15 residues. In germline, CDR1 is SGHTS, CDR2 YDEGEE. The CDR3 loop is CASSFDSKMNTEAFF. The CDR3 DNA follows: TGTGCCAGCAGCTTCGACAGTAAGATGAACACTGAAGCTTTCTTT.

This clonotype was counted many times. This chain links TRBV30 with TRBJ1-1; 7 bases agree with TRBD1. This CDR3 contains 12 residues. V lost 5 bases and J lost 9; bases outside the gene matches: 9. CDR1 and CDR2 from the germline V gene are GTSNPN and SVGIG (reference sequence). CDR3 coding DNA: TGTGCCTGGCTCCACAGGGGCCTGAAAGCTTTCTTT. Its translation is CAWLHRGLKAFF. Together with reference TRBV30 and TRBJ1-1, the CDR3 gives the full variable domain: SQTIHQWPATLVQPVGSPLSLECTVEGTSNPNLYWYRQAAGRGLQLLFYSVGIGQISSEVPQNLSASRPQDRQFILSSKKLLLSDSGFYLCAWLHRGLKAFFGQGTRLTVV.

This clonotype has at least ten counts. The V and J genes are TRBV6-5 and TRBJ1-2, with TRBD1 matching 7 bases. J gave up 4 bases and V 6 bases, and 11 bases lay outside the gene matches. The CDR3 runs 15 residues. CDR1 and CDR2 from the germline V gene are MNHEY and SVGAGI. DNA of the CDR3: TGTGCCAGCAGATTAATGACAGGGCCTTCCTATGGCTACACCTTC. As protein: CASRLMTGPSYGYTF.

As to this clonotype: A much larger clone lies a single base off, so this may be a read error. This sequence joins TRBV5-6 and TRBJ2-1, with D perhaps matching TRBD1 (5 bases). The CDR3 is made up of 16 amino acids. From germline, CDR1 is SGHDT and CDR2 YYEEEE. The CDR3 sequence: CASSLARQGSYNQQFF. In DNA form, the CDR3 reads TGTGCCAGCAGCTTGGCCCGCCAGGGCTCCTACAATCAGCAGTTCTTC.

The chain joins TRBV6-2 or TRBV6-3 to TRBJ2-7, with D perhaps assigned TRBD1 or TRBD2 (5 bases each). V was cut by 7 bases and J by 1 base, with 17 bases left in between. Germline values: CDR1 MNHEY, CDR2 SVGEGT. The CDR3 has 15 residues. In DNA, the CDR3 is TGTGCCAGCACGCAGTTGGGGACGGATTCCTACGAGCAGTACTTC. It is translated as CASTQLGTDSYEQYF.

This clonotype appeared a few times. In DNA, the CDR3 is TGTGCCAGCAGCCGAGACTACTCTGGAAACACCATATATTTT. Amino acids: CASSRDYSGNTIYF. The genes are TRBV11-2 and TRBJ1-3; D unclear. CDR1 is SGHAT and CDR2 is FQNNGV in the germline V gene. Between the trimmed V and J ends, which lost 5 bases and 0 bases, there was a span of 8 bases. The CDR3 sequence is 14 residues long.

This clonotype was seen ten or more times. The DNA of the CDR3 is TGTGCCATCAGTGTCGACAGGGGGCAAGGCTACACCTTC. Amino acids: CAISVDRGQGYTF. This chain links TRBV10-3 with TRBJ1-2; 10 bases agree with TRBD1. This CDR3 comprises 13 residues. The ends lost 4 bases at V and 8 bases at J; junction bases unmatched: 4. From germline, CDR1 is ENHRY and CDR2 SYGVKD.

This clonotype has ten or more counts. This chain connects TRBV20-1 to TRBJ2-7; D might be TRBD1 or TRBD2, each matching 6 bases. This CDR3 contains 15 residues. The germline V gene encodes CDR1 DFQATT and CDR2 SNEGSKA (reference sequence). With 3 bases removed from V and 2 bases from J, the gap between germline ends came to 17 bases. This CDR3 reads CSASQWGARAYEQYF. CDR3 in DNA: TGCAGTGCTAGCCAGTGGGGGGCGCGGGCCTACGAGCAGTACTTC.

There are many counts of this clonotype. The rearrangement uses TRBV5-1 and TRBJ2-3; 13 bases agree with TRBD2. CDR1 and CDR2 from the germline V gene are SGHRS and YFSETQ. V trimming: 1 base; J trimming: 1 base; junction bases outside the gene matches: 0. The CDR3 loop spans 16 amino acids. CDR3 DNA sequence: TGCGCCAGCAGCTTGACTAGCGGGGGGGGCACAGATACGCAGTATTTT. As protein: CASSLTSGGGTDTQYF. Drawing the rest from reference TRBV5-1 and TRBJ2-3, the complete variable domain is KAGVTQTPRYLIKTRGQQVTLSCSPISGHRSVSWYQQTPGQGLQFLFEYFSETQRNKGNFPGRFSGRQFSNSRSEMNVSTLELGDSALYLCASSLTSGGGTDTQYFGPGTRLTVL.

This clonotype showed up many times. The chain combines TRBV5-1 with TRBJ1-6; D is perhaps TRBD1 (5 bases). CDR3 length: 19 amino acids. CDR1 is SGHRS and CDR2 is YFSETQ in the germline V gene. V was pared by 1 base and J by 9 bases, with 26 bases between. The CDR3 reads CASSLSFRTMVFGSSPLHF. In nucleotides, the CDR3 is TGCGCCAGCAGCTTGTCGTTCAGGACAATGGTCTTTGGTAGTTCACCCCTCCACTTT.

This clonotype was observed many times. The CDR3 protein is CASSYSGGGEQYF. The CDR3 DNA is TGTGCCAGCAGTTACTCGGGAGGAGGCGAGCAGTACTTC. The gene calls are TRBV6-5 and TRBJ2-7; possibly TRBD2 for D (6 bases). From germline, CDR1 is MNHEY and CDR2 SVGAGI. The CDR3 consists of 13 residues. The V end was cut by 0 bases, the J end by 6 bases, with 9 bases between.

V and J are TRBV19 and TRBJ1-4; 8 bases match TRBD1. The CDR3 extends over 13 amino acids. Trimming removed 8 bases from V and 8 bases from J; junction bases left unmatched: 7. CDR1 is LNHDA, CDR2 SQIVND, per germline (reference sequence). Written as DNA, the CDR3 is TGTGCCAGTTCGCCGAACAGGGGGGAAAAACTGTTTTTT. Encoded protein: CASSPNRGEKLFF.

This clonotype appeared many times. The V call is TRBV6-2 or TRBV6-3, the J call TRBJ1-2; tentatively, D is TRBD1 (5 bases). The germline V gene encodes CDR1 MNHEY and CDR2 SVGEGT. The CDR3 has 14 amino acids. Trimming took 7 bases from V and 4 from J, leaving 16 bases between them. The CDR3 spells CASKTQGVIYGYTF. The CDR3 DNA reads TGTGCCAGCAAGACACAAGGGGTGATCTATGGCTACACCTTC.

This clonotype occurred many times. The gene calls are TRBV11-2 and TRBJ1-1; D remains unclear. V lost 5 bases, J lost 7 bases, and 20 bases lay in between. CDR1 is SGHAT, CDR2 FQNNGV, per germline. This CDR3 is 15 amino acids long. The CDR3 sequence: CASSPLRGNEGEAFF. CDR3 DNA: TGTGCCAGCAGCCCCCTCCGAGGGAATGAGGGTGAAGCTTTCTTT.

This clonotype was observed at least ten times. The chain joins TRBV11-2 to TRBJ1-3; unclear D gene. Germline-derived CDR1 and CDR2 are SGHAT and FQNNGV. V lost 10 bases and J lost 4, with 17 bases in between. CDR3 length: 14 amino acids. CDR3 amino acids: CATERAAEGNTIYF. The CDR3 region has the DNA TGTGCCACGGAGAGGGCTGCAGAAGGAAACACCATATATTTT.

In this sample, this clonotype turned up many times. The rearrangement uses TRBV7-9 and TRBJ1-2; 10 nucleotides align to TRBD1. Trimming cost V 3 bases and J 4 bases; bases outside gene matches: 8. Germline CDR1 SEHNR, CDR2 FQNEAQ (reference sequence). This CDR3 comprises 16 residues. CDR3 in amino acids: CASSFGTGVTSYGYTF. Here the CDR3 DNA reads TGTGCCAGCAGCTTCGGGACAGGGGTAACTTCCTATGGCTACACCTTC.